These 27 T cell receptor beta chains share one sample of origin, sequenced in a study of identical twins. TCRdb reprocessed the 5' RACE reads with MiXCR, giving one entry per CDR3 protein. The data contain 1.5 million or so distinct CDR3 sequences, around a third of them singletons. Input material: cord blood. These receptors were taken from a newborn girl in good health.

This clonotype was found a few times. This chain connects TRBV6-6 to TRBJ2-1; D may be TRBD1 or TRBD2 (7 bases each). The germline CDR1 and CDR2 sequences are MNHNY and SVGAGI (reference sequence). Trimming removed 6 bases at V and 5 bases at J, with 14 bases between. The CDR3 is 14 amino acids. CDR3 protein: CASSPGGGNNEQFF. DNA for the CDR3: TGTGCCAGCAGCCCAGGGGGGGGTAACAATGAGCAGTTCTTC.

The CDR3 region is CASTGQGAQYF. In DNA form, the CDR3 reads TGTGCCAGCACTGGACAGGGGGCGCAGTACTTC. The rearrangement joins TRBV27 to TRBJ2-7; 11 bases align to TRBD1. Germline-derived CDR1 and CDR2 are MNHEY and SMNVEV (reference sequence). The CDR3 totals 11 residues. V was pared by 7 bases and J by 9 bases, with 2 bases of the junction left unmatched.

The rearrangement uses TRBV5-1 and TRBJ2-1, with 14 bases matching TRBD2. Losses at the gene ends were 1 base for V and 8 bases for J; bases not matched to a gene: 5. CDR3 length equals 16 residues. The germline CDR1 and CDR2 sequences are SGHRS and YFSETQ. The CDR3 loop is CASSLRTSGRTDEQFF. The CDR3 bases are TGCGCCAGCAGCTTGAGGACTAGCGGGAGGACCGATGAGCAGTTCTTC.

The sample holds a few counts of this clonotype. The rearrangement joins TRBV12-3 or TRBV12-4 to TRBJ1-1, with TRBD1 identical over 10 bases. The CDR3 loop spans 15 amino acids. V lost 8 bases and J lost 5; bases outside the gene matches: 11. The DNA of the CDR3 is TGTGCCAGCGGACCTGCGACAGGGGGCAGGACTGAAGCTTTCTTT. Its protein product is CASGPATGGRTEAFF.

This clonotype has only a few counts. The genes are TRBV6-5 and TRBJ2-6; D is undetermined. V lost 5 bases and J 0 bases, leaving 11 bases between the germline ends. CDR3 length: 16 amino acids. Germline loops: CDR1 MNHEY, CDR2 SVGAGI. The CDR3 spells CASSRAGSSGANVLTF. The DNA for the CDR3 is TGTGCCAGCAGTAGAGCAGGTAGCTCTGGGGCCAACGTCCTGACTTTC.

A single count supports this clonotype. In DNA, the CDR3 is TGTGCCAGCAGTTACTGGGCTCAACCGGGACAGGGGGCTGGGACTGAAGCTTTCTTT. Its protein product is CASSYWAQPGQGAGTEAFF. The V and J genes are TRBV27 and TRBJ1-1, with 12 positions matching TRBD1. Per germline, CDR1 MNHEY and CDR2 SMNVEV (reference sequence). J was trimmed by 5 bases and V by 4 bases; bases with no gene match: 17. There are 19 residues in the CDR3.

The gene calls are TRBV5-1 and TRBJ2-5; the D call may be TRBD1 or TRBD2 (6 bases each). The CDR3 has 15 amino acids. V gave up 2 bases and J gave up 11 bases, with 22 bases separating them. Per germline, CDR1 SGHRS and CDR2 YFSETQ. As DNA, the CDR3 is TGCGCCAGCAGCTTTGGAGGGGGAGCCGCTAATGAGCAGTACTTC. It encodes CASSFGGGAANEQYF.

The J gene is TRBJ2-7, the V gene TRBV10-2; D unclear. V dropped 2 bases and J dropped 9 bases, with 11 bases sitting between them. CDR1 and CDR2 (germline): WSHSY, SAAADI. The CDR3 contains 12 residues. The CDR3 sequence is CASSEIIGLQYF. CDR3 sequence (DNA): TGCGCCAGCAGTGAGATAATCGGGTTGCAGTACTTC.

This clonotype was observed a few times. CDR3 bases: TGCAGTGCCCCTGTGTCGGCGTTAGCCTGGGGTACGCAGTATTTT. This translates into CSAPVSALAWGTQYF. The V call is TRBV20-1, the J call TRBJ2-3; D call uncertain. The CDR3 is made up of 15 amino acids. V shed 6 bases and J shed 8 bases, with 24 bases lying between them. Germline CDR1 reads DFQATT; CDR2 reads SNEGSKA (reference sequence).

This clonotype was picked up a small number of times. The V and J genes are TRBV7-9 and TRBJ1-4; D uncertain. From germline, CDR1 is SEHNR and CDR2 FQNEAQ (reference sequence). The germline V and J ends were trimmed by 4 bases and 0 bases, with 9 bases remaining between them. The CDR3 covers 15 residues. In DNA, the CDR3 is TGTGCCAGCAGCTCCGGGATAGCAACTAATGAAAAACTGTTTTTT. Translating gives CASSSGIATNEKLFF.

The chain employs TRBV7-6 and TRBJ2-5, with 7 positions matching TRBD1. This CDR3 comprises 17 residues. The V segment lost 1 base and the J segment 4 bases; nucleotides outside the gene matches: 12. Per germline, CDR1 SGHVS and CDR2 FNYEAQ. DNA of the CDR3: TGTGCCAGCAGCTTAGAACTTAGGGGGCTAGGACCAGAGACCCAGTACTTC. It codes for CASSLELRGLGPETQYF.

The CDR3 sequence is CASSFYAPSGELFF. The DNA of the CDR3 is TGTGCCAGCAGTTTCTACGCGCCGAGTGGGGAGCTGTTTTTT. The chain uses TRBV12-3 or TRBV12-4 and TRBJ2-2; D gene uncertain. Trimming took 3 bases from V and 8 from J, leaving 13 bases between them. This CDR3 is built from 14 residues.

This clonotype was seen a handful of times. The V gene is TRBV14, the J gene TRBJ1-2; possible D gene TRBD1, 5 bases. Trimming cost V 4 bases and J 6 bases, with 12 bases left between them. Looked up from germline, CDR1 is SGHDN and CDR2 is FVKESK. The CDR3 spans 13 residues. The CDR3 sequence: CASSPLRDHGYTF. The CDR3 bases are TGTGCCAGCAGCCCTTTAAGGGACCATGGCTACACCTTC.

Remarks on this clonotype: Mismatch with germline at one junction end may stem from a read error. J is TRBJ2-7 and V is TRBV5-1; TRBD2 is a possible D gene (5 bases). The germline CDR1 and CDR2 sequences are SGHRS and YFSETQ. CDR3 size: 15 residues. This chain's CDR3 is CASILRALSSYEQYF. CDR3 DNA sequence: TGCGCCAGCATCTTGAGGGCATTAAGCTCCTACGAGCAGTACTTC.

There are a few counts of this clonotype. This CDR3 is CASRTQGLAGELFF. The CDR3 DNA follows: TGTGCCAGCAGGACACAAGGGTTGGCCGGGGAGCTGTTTTTT. The chain carries TRBV28 and TRBJ2-2; D remains ambiguous. The V end lost 6 bases, the J end lost 6 bases, and 14 bases lay between the germline ends. CDR1 is MDHEN, CDR2 SYDVKM, per germline. This CDR3 region has 14 residues.

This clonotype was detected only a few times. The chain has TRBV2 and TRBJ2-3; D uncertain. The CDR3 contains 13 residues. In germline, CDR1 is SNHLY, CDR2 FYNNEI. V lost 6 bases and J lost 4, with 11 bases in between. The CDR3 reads CASSSRASDTQYF. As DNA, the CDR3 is TGTGCCAGCAGCTCCCGGGCCTCAGATACGCAGTATTTT.

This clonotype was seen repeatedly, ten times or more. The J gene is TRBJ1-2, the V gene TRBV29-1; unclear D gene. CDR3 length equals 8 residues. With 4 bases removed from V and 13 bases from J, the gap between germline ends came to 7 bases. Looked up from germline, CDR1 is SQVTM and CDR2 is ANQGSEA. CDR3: CSVAPATF. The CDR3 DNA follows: TGCAGCGTTGCCCCCGCCACCTTC.

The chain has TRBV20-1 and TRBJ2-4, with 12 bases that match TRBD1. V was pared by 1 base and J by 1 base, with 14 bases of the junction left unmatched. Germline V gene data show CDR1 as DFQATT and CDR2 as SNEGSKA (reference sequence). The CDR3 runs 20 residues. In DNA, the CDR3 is TGCAGTGCTAGAGGCCCACCGGGACAGGGGGCGATGATGGCCAAAAACATTCAGTACTTC. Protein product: CSARGPPGQGAMMAKNIQYF.

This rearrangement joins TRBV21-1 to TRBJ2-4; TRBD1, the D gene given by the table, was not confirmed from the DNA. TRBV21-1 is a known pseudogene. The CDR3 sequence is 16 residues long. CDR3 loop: CASSKFSGTAKNIQYF. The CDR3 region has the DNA TGTGCCAGCAGCAAATTTTCCGGGACAGCCAAAAACATTCAGTACTTC.

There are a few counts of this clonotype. CDR3 amino acids: CASSEWGDSNQPQHF. CDR3 DNA sequence: TGTGCCAGCAGTGAATGGGGAGATAGCAATCAGCCCCAGCATTTT. This sequence joins TRBV25-1 and TRBJ1-5; D ambiguous. CDR3 length: 15 residues. CDR1 is MGHDK and CDR2 is SYGVNS in the germline V gene. The V end lost 1 base, the J end lost 0 bases, and 7 bases lay between the germline ends. Full variable domain (rest looked up from reference TRBV25-1 and TRBJ1-5): EADIYQTPRYLVIGTGKKITLECSQTMGHDKMYWYQQDPGMELHLIHYSYGVNSTEKGDLSSESTVSRIRTEHFPLTLESARPSHTSQYLCASSEWGDSNQPQHFGDGTRLSIL.

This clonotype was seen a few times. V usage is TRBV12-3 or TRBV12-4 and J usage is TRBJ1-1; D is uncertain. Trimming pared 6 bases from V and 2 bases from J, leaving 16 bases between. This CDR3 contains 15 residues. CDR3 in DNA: TGTGCCAGCAGCCCAATGAATACCCTTAACACTGAAGCTTTCTTT. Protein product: CASSPMNTLNTEAFF.

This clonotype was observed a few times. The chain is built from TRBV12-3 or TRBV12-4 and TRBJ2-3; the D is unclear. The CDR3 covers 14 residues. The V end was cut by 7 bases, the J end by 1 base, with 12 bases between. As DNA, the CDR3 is TGTGCCAGCATGAGAAATGGAGGCACAGATACGCAGTATTTT. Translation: CASMRNGGTDTQYF.

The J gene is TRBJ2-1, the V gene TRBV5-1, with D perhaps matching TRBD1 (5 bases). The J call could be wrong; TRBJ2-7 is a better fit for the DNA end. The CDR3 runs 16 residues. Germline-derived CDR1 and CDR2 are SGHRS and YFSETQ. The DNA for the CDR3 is TGCGCCAGCAGCTTGGCTTCTAGGGGTCGTAACAATGAGCAGTACTTC. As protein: CASSLASRGRNNEQYF.

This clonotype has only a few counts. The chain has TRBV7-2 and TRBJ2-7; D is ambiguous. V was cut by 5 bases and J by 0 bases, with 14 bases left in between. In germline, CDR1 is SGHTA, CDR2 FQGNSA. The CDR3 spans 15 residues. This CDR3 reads CASSRAPVFSYEQYF. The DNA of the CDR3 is TGTGCCAGCAGCCGGGCGCCAGTTTTCTCCTACGAGCAGTACTTC.

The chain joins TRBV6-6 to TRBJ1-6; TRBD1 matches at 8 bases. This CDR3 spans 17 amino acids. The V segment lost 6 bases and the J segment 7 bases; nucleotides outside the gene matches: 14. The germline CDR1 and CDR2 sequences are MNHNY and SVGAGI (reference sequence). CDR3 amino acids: CASSYGTGKNSNSPLHF. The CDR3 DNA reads TGTGCCAGCAGCTACGGGACAGGCAAAAATTCAAATTCACCCCTCCACTTT.

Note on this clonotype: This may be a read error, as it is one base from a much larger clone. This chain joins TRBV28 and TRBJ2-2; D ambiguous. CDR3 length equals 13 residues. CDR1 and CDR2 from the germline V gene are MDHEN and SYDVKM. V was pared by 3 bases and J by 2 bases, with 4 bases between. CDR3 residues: CASSFDNTGELFF. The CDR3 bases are TGTGCCAGCAGTTTCGACAACACCGGGGAGCTGTTTTTT.

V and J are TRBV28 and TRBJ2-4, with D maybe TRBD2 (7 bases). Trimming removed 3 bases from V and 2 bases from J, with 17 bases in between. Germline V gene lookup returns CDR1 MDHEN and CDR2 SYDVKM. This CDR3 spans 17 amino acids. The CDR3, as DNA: TGTGCCAGCAGTTTTACCCGGGGAGGGGGTACCAAAAACATTCAGTACTTC. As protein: CASSFTRGGGTKNIQYF.